This T cell receptor (beta chain) was retrieved from a study of blood T cell repertoires in COVID-19. Study-wide context: Both acute and convalescent COVID-19 samples were obtained from the United States, Italy and Spain. T cells, B-cell-depleted T cells, or PBMCs supplied cDNA or gDNA.

Per the original methods: Amplifying reference gene primers gave estimates of nucleated cell counts. TCRdb's copy holds only in-frame clones and misses some; the assay was immunoSEQ multiplex PCR. The DNA gave D and trimming, while V, J and clone size come from that table. The repertoire holds tens of thousands of clones, approximately 86% seen once, with around 15% in the top ten. The J segment lost 0 bases and the V segment lost 3 bases, leaving 3 bases of the junction unmatched. Germline V CDR1 and CDR2: SGHTS, YDEGEE. CDR3 size: 15 residues. This sequence was found in a human donor in a cohort sampled during active COVID-19. The material sequenced was peripheral blood. The rearrangement links TRBV5-8 to TRBJ2-5; 9 nucleotides align to TRBD1. CDR3 nucleotides: TGTGCCAGCAGCTCCGGGACAGGGTACCAAGAGACCCAGTACTTC. This translates into CASSSGTGYQETQYF.